The clone carrying this T cell receptor (beta chain) showed up many times. The antigen remains unidentified. The data are from a study of CD8 T cells in ankylosing spondylitis. Overall study results and limits: About 8 highly homologous variants made up a TCR beta motif, and this motif appeared characteristic of ankylosing spondylitis blood.

Libraries for TCR beta were made by quantitative 5'-RACE with molecular barcodes. TCRdb reprocessed the 5' RACE reads with MiXCR, giving one entry per CDR3 protein. The data hold hundreds of thousands of distinct CDR3 sequences, with 7.5% to 9.5% observed a single time. The ends were cut back, 1 base at V and 7 bases at J, with 13 bases in the middle. This CDR3 region has 14 residues. Germline CDR1 SGHVS, CDR2 FQNEAQ. This chain links TRBV7-8 with TRBJ2-5; D might be TRBD1 (6 bases). The receptor was derived from a female donor with ankylosing spondylitis or in good health (not recorded which). Sequenced input: blood, either unsorted or a sorted T cell fraction (not recorded which). In DNA, the CDR3 is TGTGCCAGCAGCTTAGATCAGGGGCGAGTGACCCAGTACTTC. Residues: CASSLDQGRVTQYF. The entire variable domain, with the rest obtained from reference TRBV7-8 and TRBJ2-5, is as follows: GAGVSQSPRYKVAKRGQDVALRCDPISGHVSLFWYQQALGQGPEFLTYFQNEAQLDKSGLPSDRFFAERPEGSVSTLKIQRTQQEDSAVYLCASSLDQGRVTQYFGPGTRLLVL.